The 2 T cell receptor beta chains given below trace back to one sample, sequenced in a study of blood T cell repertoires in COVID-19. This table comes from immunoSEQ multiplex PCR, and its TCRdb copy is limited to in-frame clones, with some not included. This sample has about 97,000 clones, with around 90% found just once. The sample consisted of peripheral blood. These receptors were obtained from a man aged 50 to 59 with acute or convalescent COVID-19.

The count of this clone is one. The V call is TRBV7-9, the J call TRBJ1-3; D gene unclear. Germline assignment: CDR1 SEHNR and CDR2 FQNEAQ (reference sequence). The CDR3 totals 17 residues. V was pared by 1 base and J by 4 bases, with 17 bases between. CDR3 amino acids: CASSLVGRASSGNTIYF. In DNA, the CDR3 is TGTGCCAGCAGCTTAGTCGGGAGGGCGAGTAGCGGAAACACCATATATTTT.

Written as DNA, the CDR3 is TGTGCCAGCAGCCCTCAGCAGGGAATGGGAACTGAAGCTTTCTTT. It encodes CASSPQQGMGTEAFF. The rearrangement uses TRBV7-6 and TRBJ1-1; maybe TRBD1 (5 bases). The germline gives CDR1 SGHVS, CDR2 FNYEAQ. There are 15 residues in the CDR3. Trimming left V 5 bases short and J 5 bases short, with 18 bases between.